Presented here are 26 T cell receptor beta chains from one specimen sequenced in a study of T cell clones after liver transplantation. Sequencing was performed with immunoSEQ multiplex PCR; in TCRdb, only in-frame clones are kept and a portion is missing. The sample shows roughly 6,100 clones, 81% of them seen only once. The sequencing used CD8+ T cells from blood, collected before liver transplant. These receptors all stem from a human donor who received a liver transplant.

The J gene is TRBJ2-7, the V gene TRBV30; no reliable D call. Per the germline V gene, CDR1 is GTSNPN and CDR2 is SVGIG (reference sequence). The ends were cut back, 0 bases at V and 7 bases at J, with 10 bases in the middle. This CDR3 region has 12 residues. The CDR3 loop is CAWSVLSQEQYF. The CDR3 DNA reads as TGTGCCTGGAGTGTACTTAGTCAAGAGCAGTACTTC.

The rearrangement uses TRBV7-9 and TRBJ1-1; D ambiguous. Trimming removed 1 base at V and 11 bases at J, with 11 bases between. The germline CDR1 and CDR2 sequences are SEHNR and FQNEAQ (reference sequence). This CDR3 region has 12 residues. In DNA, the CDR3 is TGTGCCAGCAGCTTAGGCGGGAAGTGGGCTTTCTTT. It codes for CASSLGGKWAFF.

Here the CDR3 DNA reads TGCGCCAGCAGCTTGGGCGCGGGGGGGCCCCCAGATACGCAGTATTTT. It is translated as CASSLGAGGPPDTQYF. The gene calls are TRBV5-1 and TRBJ2-3; 9 bases are shared with TRBD2. Per germline, CDR1 SGHRS and CDR2 YFSETQ. The length of the CDR3 is 16 residues. V lost 0 bases and J lost 4; bases outside the gene matches: 6.

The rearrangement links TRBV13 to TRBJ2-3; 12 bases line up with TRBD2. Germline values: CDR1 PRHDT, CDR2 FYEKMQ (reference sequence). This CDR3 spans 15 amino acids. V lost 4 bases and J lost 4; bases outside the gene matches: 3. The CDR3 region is CASSSRLAGADTQYF. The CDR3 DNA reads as TGTGCCAGCAGCTCCAGACTAGCGGGAGCAGATACGCAGTATTTT.

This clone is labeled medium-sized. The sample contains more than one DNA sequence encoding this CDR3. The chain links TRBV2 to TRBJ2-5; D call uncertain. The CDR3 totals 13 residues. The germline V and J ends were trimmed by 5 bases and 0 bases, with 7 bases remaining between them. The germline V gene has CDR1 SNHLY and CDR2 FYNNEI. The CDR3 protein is CASSRLYQETQYF. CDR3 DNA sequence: TGTGCCAGCAGTCGCCTGTACCAAGAGACCCAGTACTTC.

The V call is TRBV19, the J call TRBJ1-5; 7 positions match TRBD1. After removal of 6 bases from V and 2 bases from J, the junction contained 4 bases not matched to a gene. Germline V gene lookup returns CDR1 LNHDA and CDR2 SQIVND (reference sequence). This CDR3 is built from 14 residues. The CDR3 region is CASRRQGGNQPQHF. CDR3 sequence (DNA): TGTGCCAGTAGGAGACAGGGTGGCAATCAGCCCCAGCATTTT. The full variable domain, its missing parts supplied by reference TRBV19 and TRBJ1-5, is DGGITQSPKYLFRKEGQNVTLSCEQNLNHDAMYWYRQDPGQGLRLIYYSQIVNDFQKGDIAEGYSVSREKKESFPLTVTSAQKNPTAFYLCASRRQGGNQPQHFGDGTRLSIL.

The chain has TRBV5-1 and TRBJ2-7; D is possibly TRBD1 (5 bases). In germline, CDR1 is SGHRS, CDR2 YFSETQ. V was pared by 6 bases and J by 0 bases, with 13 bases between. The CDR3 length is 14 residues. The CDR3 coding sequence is TGCGCCAGCACCGATCAGGGCCCCTCCTACGAGCAGTACTTC. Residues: CASTDQGPSYEQYF.

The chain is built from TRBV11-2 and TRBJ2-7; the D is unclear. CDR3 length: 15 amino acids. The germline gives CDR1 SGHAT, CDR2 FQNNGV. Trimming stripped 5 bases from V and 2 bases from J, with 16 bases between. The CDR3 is CASSHERGKTYEQYF. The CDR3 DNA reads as TGTGCCAGCAGCCATGAGAGAGGAAAGACCTACGAGCAGTACTTC.

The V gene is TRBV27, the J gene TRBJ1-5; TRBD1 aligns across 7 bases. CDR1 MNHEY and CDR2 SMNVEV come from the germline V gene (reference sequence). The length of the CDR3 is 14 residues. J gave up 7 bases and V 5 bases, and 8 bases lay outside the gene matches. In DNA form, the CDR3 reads TGTGCCAGCAGTCCGGAGACAGGGATACAGCCCCAGCATTTT. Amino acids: CASSPETGIQPQHF.

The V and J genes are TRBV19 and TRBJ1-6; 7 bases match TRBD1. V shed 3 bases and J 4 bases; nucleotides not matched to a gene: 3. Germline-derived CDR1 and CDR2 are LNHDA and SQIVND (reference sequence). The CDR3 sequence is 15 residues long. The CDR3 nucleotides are TGTGCCAGTAGTATCACAGGGGATTATAATTCACCCCTCCACTTT. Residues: CASSITGDYNSPLHF.

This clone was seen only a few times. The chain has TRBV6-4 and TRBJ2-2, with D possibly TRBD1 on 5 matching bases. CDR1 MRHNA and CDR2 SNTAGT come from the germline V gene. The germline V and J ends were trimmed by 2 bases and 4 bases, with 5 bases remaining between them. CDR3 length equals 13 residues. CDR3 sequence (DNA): TGTGCCAGCAGTGACAGGGGCACCGGGGAGCTGTTTTTT. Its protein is CASSDRGTGELFF.

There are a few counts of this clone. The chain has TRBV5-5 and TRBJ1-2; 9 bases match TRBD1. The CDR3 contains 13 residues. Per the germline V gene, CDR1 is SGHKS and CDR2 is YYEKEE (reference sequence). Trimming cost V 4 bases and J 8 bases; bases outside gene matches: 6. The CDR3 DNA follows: TGTGCCAGCAGCGACGGGACAGGGTCCGGCTACACCTTC. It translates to CASSDGTGSGYTF.

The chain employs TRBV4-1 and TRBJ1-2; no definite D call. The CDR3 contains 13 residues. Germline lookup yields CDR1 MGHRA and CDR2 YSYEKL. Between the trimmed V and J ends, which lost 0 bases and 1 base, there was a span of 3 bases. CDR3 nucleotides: TGCGCCAGCAGCCAAGAAGTTAACTATGGCTACACCTTC. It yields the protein CASSQEVNYGYTF.

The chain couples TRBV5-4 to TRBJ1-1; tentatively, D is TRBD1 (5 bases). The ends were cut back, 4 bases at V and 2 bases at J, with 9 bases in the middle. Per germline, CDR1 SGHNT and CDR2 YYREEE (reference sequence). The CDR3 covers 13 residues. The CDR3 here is CASSNGQNTEAFF. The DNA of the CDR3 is TGTGCCAGCAGCAACGGACAAAACACTGAAGCTTTCTTT.

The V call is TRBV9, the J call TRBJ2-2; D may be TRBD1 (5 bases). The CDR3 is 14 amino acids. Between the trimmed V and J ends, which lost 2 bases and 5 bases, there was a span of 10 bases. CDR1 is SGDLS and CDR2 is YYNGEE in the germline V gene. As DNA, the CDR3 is TGTGCCAGCAGCGTTCAGGGATTGACCGGGGAGCTGTTTTTT. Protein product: CASSVQGLTGELFF.

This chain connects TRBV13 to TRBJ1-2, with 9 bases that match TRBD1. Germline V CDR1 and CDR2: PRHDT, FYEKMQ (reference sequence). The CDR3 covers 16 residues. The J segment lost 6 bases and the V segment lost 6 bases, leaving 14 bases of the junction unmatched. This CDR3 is CASRHRGTGKNDGYTF. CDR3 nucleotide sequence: TGTGCCAGCAGGCACCGTGGGACAGGGAAAAACGATGGCTACACCTTC.

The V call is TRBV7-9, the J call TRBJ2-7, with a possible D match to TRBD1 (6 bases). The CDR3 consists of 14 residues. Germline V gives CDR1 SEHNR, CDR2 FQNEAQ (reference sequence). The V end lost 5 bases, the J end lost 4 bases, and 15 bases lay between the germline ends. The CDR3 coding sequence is TGTGCCAGCAGCCCAACAGGGCTCCGTTACGAGCAGTACTTC. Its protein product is CASSPTGLRYEQYF.

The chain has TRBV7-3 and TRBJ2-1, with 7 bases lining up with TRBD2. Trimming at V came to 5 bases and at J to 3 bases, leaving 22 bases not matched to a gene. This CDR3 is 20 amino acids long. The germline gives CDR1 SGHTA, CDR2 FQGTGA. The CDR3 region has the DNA TGTGCCAGCAGCCTCGCCCCTAGCGGTGGTACGGTTAGCAACTACAATGAGCAGTTCTTC. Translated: CASSLAPSGGTVSNYNEQFF.

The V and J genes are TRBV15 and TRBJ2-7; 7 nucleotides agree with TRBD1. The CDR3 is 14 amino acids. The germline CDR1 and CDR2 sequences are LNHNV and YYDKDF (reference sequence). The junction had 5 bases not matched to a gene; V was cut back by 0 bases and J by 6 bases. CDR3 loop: CATSRDRGPGEQYF. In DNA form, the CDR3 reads TGTGCCACCAGCAGAGATAGGGGGCCGGGCGAGCAGTACTTC.

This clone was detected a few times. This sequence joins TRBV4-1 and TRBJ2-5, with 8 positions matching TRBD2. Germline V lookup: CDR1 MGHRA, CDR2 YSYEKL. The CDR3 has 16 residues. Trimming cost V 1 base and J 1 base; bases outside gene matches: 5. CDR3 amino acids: CASSQGGGGPQETQYF. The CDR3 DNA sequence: TGCGCCAGCAGCCAAGGGGGCGGGGGGCCCCAAGAGACCCAGTACTTC.

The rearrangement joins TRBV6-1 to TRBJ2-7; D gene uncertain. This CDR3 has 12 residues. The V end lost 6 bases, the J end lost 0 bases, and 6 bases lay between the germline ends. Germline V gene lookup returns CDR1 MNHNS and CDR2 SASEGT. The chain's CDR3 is CASRSDSYEQYF. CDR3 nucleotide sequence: TGTGCCAGCAGGTCTGACTCCTACGAGCAGTACTTC.

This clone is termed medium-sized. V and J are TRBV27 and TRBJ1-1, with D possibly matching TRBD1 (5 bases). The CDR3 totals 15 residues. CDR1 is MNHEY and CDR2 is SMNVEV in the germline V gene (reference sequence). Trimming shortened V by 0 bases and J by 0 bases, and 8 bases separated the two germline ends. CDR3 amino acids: CASSLSTTVNTEAFF. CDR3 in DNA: TGTGCCAGCAGTTTATCCACGACAGTGAACACTGAAGCTTTCTTT.

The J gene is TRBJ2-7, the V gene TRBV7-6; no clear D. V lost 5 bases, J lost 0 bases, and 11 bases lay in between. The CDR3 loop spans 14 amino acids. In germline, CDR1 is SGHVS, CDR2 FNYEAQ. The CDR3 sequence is CASSLGPSSYEQYF. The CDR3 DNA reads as TGTGCCAGCAGCCTCGGACCTAGCTCCTACGAGCAGTACTTC.

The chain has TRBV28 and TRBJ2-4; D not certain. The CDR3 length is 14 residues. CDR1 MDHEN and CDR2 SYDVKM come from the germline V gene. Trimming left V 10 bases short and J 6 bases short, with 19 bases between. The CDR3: CATEGVARPNIQYF. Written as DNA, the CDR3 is TGTGCCACCGAAGGAGTCGCCCGCCCAAACATTCAGTACTTC. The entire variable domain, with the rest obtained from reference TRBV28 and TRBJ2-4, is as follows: DVKVTQSSRYLVKRTGEKVFLECVQDMDHENMFWYRQDPGLGLRLIYFSYDVKMKEKGDIPEGYSVSREKKERFSLILESASTNQTSMYLCATEGVARPNIQYFGAGTRLSVL.

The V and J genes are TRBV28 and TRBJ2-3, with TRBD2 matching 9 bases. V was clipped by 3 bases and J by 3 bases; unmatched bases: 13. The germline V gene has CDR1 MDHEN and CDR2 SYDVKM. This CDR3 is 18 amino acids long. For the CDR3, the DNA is TGTGCCAGCAGTTTCCGCAGGGTCCCGCTAGCGGGAACAGATACGCAGTATTTT. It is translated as CASSFRRVPLAGTDTQYF.

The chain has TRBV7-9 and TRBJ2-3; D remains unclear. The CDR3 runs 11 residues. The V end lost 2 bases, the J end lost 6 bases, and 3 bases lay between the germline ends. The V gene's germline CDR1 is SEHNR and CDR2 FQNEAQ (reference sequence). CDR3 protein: CASSLPDTQYF. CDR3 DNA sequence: TGTGCCAGCAGCTTACCCGATACGCAGTATTTT.